Shown below are 10 T cell receptor beta chains from a single sample sequenced in a study of T cells in Graves' hyperthyroidism and ophthalmopathy. RNA transcripts yielded amplified TCR beta CDR3 regions. When the TCR CDR3 underwent first-round RT-PCR, the HTBI primer set was used. TCRdb itself ran the multiplex PCR reads through MiXCR, one entry per CDR3 protein. The sample yields approximately 590,000 distinct CDR3 sequences, approximately 14% seen once. The material sequenced was blood. The receptors shown here come from a woman aged 30 to 39 with Graves' hyperthyroidism.

This clonotype showed up many times. The chain is built from TRBV7-2 and TRBJ1-5; D is uncertain. The CDR3 totals 14 residues. V shed 2 bases and J shed 2 bases, with 7 bases lying between them. CDR1 and CDR2 (germline): SGHTA, FQGNSA. The CDR3 sequence is CASSLLTGNQPQHF. The CDR3 DNA reads as TGTGCCAGCAGCTTACTTACGGGCAATCAGCCCCAGCATTTT.

About this clonotype itself: A single base separates this from a much larger clone, so it may be a read error. In nucleotides, the CDR3 is TGTGCCAGCAGCCACCAAGCAACGGATACGCAGTATTTT. This codes for CASSHQATDTQYF. The chain combines TRBV3-1 with TRBJ2-3; no definite D call. Germline lookup yields CDR1 LGHDT and CDR2 YNNKEL (reference sequence). The germline V and J ends were trimmed by 3 bases and 6 bases, with 10 bases remaining between them. The CDR3 is 13 amino acids.

Ten or more counts support this clonotype. V is TRBV27 and J is TRBJ2-3, with no clear D. Germline V gene data show CDR1 as MNHEY and CDR2 as SMNVEV (reference sequence). The CDR3 is 13 amino acids. V shed 3 bases and J shed 3 bases, with 7 bases lying between them. The CDR3 loop reads CASSLGITDTQYF. As DNA, the CDR3 is TGTGCCAGCAGTTTGGGCATTACAGATACGCAGTATTTT.

This clonotype has more than one count but fewer than ten. V gene TRBV15 combines with J gene TRBJ2-7; D is ambiguous. V lost 3 bases and J 3 bases, leaving 15 bases between the germline ends. Germline CDR1 and CDR2: LNHNV and YYDKDF (reference sequence). The CDR3 spans 15 residues. The CDR3 bases are TGTGCCACCAGCAGGGACCCCCGCTCGTTCTACGAGCAGTACTTC. Protein product: CATSRDPRSFYEQYF.

In this sample, this clonotype turned up many times. The rearrangement uses TRBV27 and TRBJ1-5; tentative D call: TRBD1 (6 bases). This CDR3 has 13 residues. Germline loops: CDR1 MNHEY, CDR2 SMNVEV (reference sequence). V lost 7 bases to trimming and J lost 1 base, with 8 bases between them. This chain's CDR3 is CASKGQSNQPQHF. DNA of the CDR3: TGTGCCAGCAAAGGACAGAGCAATCAGCCCCAGCATTTT.

Many counts were recorded for this clonotype. The rearrangement uses TRBV20-1 and TRBJ1-2; possibly TRBD1 for D (5 bases). The CDR3 totals 13 residues. CDR1 and CDR2 (germline): DFQATT, SNEGSKA (reference sequence). V was trimmed by 1 base and J by 6 bases, leaving 12 bases between them. CDR3 amino acids: CSARGSGWDGYTF. The DNA of the CDR3 is TGCAGTGCTAGAGGCTCAGGGTGGGATGGCTACACCTTC.

This chain uses TRBV7-2 with TRBJ1-3; D is unresolved. The CDR3 consists of 14 residues. Germline V CDR1 and CDR2: SGHTA, FQGNSA. V was trimmed by 3 bases and J by 0 bases, leaving 6 bases between them. DNA of the CDR3: TGTGCCAGCAGCTTTAGTTTCTCTGGAAACACCATATATTTT. Translation gives CASSFSFSGNTIYF.

This clonotype appeared many times. The chain combines TRBV5-5 with TRBJ2-2; D is perhaps TRBD2 (5 bases). Germline CDR1 is SGHKS and CDR2 is YYEKEE (reference sequence). The CDR3 is 15 amino acids. Trimming removed 0 bases from V and 2 bases from J, with 8 bases in between. CDR3 nucleotides: TGTGCCAGCAGCTTGGCGGGGATTAACACCGGGGAGCTGTTTTTT. As protein: CASSLAGINTGELFF.

This clonotype was observed a handful of times. The chain carries TRBV5-1 and TRBJ2-2, with 10 positions matching TRBD2. Germline CDR1 reads SGHRS; CDR2 reads YFSETQ. After removal of 4 bases from V and 5 bases from J, the junction contained 11 bases not matched to a gene. The CDR3 covers 17 residues. CDR3 sequence (DNA): TGCGCCAGCAGCAGGAACCTAGCGGGAGATGGAACCGGGGAGCTGTTTTTT. Protein sequence: CASSRNLAGDGTGELFF. Complete variable domain (other parts from reference TRBV5-1 and TRBJ2-2): KAGVTQTPRYLIKTRGQQVTLSCSPISGHRSVSWYQQTPGQGLQFLFEYFSETQRNKGNFPGRFSGRQFSNSRSEMNVSTLELGDSALYLCASSRNLAGDGTGELFFGEGSRLTVL.

In this sample, this clonotype turned up many times. This chain connects TRBV3-1 to TRBJ2-3; D remains ambiguous. The germline V gene encodes CDR1 LGHDT and CDR2 YNNKEL (reference sequence). V dropped 4 bases and J dropped 6 bases, with 17 bases sitting between them. The CDR3 sequence is 15 residues long. CDR3 loop: CASSPVQVVGDTQYF. In DNA form, the CDR3 reads TGTGCCAGCAGCCCTGTCCAGGTTGTTGGTGATACGCAGTATTTT.